Listed below are T cell receptor beta chains from one sample, sequenced in a study of blood T cell repertoires in COVID-19. Sequenced by immunoSEQ multiplex PCR; TCRdb stores in-frame clones only, minus some. The profile shows roughly 190,000 clones, roughly 90% of them singletons. The specimen was PBMCs or T cells enriched from blood (not recorded which). The receptors were sampled from a woman aged 18-29 years who had recovered from COVID-19. Both conserved end residues are part of each CDR3. D genes are given only for firm matches. Only part of the rows carry a size: once, few, many, or a class if the clone is expanded.

NA,TRBJ1-5,NA,TRBV13,CASRRGNQPQHF,TGTGCCAGCAGAAGAGGCAATCAGCCCCAGCATTTT
NA,TRBJ2-2,NA,TRBV6-5,CASSSRRGGGELFF,TGTGCCAGCAGCTCCCGGAGGGGAGGCGGGGAGCTGTTTTTT
NA,TRBJ1-2,TRBD1,TRBV5-5,CASSLVQGAGYTF,TGTGCCAGCAGCTTGGTACAGGGGGCTGGCTACACCTTC
NA,TRBJ1-1,NA,TRBV7-9,CASSLGAGNTEAFF,TGTGCCAGCAGCTTAGGAGCCGGGAACACTGAAGCTTTCTTT
once,TRBJ1-3,TRBD1,TRBV6-5,CASSLGTGPGNTIYF,TGTGCCAGCAGCCTCGGGACAGGGCCTGGAAACACCATATATTTT
NA,TRBJ1-4,NA,TRBV7-9,CASSLPSGTRTTNEKLFF,TGTGCCAGCAGTTTACCCTCCGGGACAAGAACAACTAATGAAAAACTGTTTTTT
NA,TRBJ2-7,TRBD2,TRBV19,CASTGLAGDEQYF,TGTGCCAGTACGGGACTAGCGGGAGACGAGCAGTACTTC
NA,TRBJ2-1,TRBD1,TRBV7-2,CASSFRGQGSYNEQFF,TGTGCCAGCAGCTTCCGAGGACAGGGCTCCTACAATGAGCAGTTCTTC
once,TRBJ2-7,NA,TRBV6-2/TRBV6-3,CASSYAGATSYEQYF,TGTGCCAGCAGTTACGCGGGGGCCACGTCCTACGAGCAGTACTTC
NA,TRBJ2-2,TRBD1,TRBV2,CASSGSPGQGAGELFF,TGTGCCAGCAGCGGATCTCCGGGACAGGGGGCCGGGGAGCTGTTTTTT
NA,TRBJ2-3,NA,TRBV19,CASREDSTDTQYF,TGTGCCAGTAGGGAGGACAGCACAGATACGCAGTATTTT
NA,TRBJ1-1,NA,TRBV2,CASRTEMNTEAFF,TGTGCCAGCAGGACAGAGATGAACACTGAAGCTTTCTTT
NA,TRBJ2-7,NA,TRBV28,CASRGALHEQYF,TGTGCCAGCAGAGGGGCCCTCCACGAGCAGTACTTC
NA,TRBJ2-1,NA,TRBV7-8,CASSLYAKSSYNEQFF,TGTGCCAGCAGCTTATATGCGAAGAGCTCCTACAATGAGCAGTTCTTC
NA,TRBJ1-6,NA,TRBV6-5,CASRTGSSYNSPLHF,TGTGCCAGCAGAACAGGGAGCTCCTATAATTCACCCCTCCACTTT
NA,TRBJ1-2,TRBD1,TRBV3-1/TRBV3-2,CASSQPYRTAGGNYGYTF,TGTGCCAGCAGCCAACCATACCGGACAGCAGGGGGTAACTATGGCTACACCTTC